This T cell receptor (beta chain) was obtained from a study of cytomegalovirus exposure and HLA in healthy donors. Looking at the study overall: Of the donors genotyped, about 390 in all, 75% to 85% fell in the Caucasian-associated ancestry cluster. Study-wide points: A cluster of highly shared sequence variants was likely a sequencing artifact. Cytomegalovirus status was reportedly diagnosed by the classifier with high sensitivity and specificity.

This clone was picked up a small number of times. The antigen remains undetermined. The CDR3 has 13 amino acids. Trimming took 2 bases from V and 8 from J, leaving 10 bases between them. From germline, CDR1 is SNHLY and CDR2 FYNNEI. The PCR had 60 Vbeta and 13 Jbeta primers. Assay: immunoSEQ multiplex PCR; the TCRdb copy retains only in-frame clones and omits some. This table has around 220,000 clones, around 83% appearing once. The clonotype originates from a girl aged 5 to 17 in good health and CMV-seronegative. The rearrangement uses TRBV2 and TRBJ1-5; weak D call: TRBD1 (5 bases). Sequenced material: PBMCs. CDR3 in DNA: TGTGCCAGCAGTGAACAGGGTTGGAAGCCCCAGCATTTT. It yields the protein CASSEQGWKPQHF.